This TCR beta chain came from a study of T cell repertoires in cytomegalovirus infection. TCRdb re-analysed the reads in MiXCR, keeping a single row per CDR3 protein. The table shows around 450,000 distinct CDR3 sequences, with 30% to 40% occurring only once. Sequencing was carried out using PBMCs. The receptor comes from a human donor in good health (CMV status not recorded). Some clones in this sample may be carry-over from other donors' samples.

CDR3 loop: CSASLVGGIETQYF. DNA for the CDR3: TGCAGTGCTAGTCTGGTGGGGGGGATCGAGACCCAGTACTTC. V and J are TRBV20-1 and TRBJ2-5, with 7 positions matching TRBD2. Germline V gene lookup returns CDR1 DFQATT and CDR2 SNEGSKA (reference sequence). The CDR3 covers 14 residues. The trim removed 3 bases at V and 5 bases at J, leaving 9 bases unmatched.